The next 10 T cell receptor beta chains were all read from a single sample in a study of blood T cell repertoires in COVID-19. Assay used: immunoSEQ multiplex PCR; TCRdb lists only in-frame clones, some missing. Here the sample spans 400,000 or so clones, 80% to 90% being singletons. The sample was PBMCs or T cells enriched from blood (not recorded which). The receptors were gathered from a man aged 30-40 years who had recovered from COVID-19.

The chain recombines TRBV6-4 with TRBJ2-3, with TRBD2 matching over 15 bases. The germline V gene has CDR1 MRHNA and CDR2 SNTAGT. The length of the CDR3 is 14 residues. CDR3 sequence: CAWTSGRATDTQYF. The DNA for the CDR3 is TGTGCTTGGACTAGCGGGAGGGCCACAGATACGCAGTATTTT.

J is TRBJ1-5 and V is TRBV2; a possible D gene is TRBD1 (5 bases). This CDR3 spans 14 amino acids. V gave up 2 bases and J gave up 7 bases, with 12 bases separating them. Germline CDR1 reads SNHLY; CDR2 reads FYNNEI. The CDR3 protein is CASSESGGLQPQHF. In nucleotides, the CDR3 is TGTGCCAGCAGTGAATCCGGGGGATTGCAGCCCCAGCATTTT.

The CDR3 DNA sequence: TGTGCCACCAGCAAGCATAACTATGGCTACACCTTC. This translates into CATSKHNYGYTF. The chain couples TRBV15 to TRBJ1-2, with unresolved D. The CDR3 is 12 residues long. Deletions cut 4 bases from V and 1 base from J, with 4 bases between. Germline V lookup: CDR1 LNHNV, CDR2 YYDKDF (reference sequence).

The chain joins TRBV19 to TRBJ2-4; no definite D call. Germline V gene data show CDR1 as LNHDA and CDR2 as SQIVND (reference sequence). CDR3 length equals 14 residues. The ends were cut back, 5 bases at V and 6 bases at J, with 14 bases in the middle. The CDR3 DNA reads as TGTGCCAGTAGTTCCGATAGCTGGAGAAACATTCAGTACTTC. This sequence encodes CASSSDSWRNIQYF.

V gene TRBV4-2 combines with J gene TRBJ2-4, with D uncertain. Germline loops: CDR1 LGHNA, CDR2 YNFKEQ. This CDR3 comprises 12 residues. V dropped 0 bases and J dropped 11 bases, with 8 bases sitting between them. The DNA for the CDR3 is TGTGCCAGCAGCCAAGAAGATTTAGTTCAGTACTTC. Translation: CASSQEDLVQYF.

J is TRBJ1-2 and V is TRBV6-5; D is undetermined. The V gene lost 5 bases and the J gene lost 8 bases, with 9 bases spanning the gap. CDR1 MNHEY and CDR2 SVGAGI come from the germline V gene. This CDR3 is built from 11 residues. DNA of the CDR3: TGTGCCAGCAGTACCGGGTACGGCTACACCTTC. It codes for CASSTGYGYTF.

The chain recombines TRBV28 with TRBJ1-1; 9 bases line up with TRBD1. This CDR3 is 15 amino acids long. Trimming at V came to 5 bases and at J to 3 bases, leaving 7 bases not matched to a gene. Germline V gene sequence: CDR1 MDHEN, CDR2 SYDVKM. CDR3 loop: CASSPSGQGHTEAFF. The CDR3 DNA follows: TGTGCCAGCAGTCCATCAGGACAGGGGCACACTGAAGCTTTCTTT.

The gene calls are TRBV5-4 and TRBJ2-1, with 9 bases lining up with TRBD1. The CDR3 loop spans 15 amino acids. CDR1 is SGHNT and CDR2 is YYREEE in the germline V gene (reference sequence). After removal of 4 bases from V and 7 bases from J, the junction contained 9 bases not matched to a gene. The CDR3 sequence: CASSVPGQGTNEQFF. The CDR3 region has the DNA TGTGCCAGCAGCGTTCCGGGACAGGGTACGAATGAGCAGTTCTTC.

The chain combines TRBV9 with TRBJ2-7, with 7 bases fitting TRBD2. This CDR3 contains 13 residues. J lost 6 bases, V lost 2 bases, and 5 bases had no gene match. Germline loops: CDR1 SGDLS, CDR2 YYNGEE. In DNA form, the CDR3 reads TGTGCCAGCAGCGTTGGCGGGAGCAGCGAGCAGTACTTC. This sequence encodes CASSVGGSSEQYF.

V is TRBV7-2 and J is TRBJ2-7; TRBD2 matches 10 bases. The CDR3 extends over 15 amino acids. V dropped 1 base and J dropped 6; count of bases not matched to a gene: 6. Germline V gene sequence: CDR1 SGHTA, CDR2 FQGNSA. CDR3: CASSLGLAGGLEQYF. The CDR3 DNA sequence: TGTGCCAGCAGCTTAGGTTTAGCGGGAGGCCTCGAGCAGTACTTC.